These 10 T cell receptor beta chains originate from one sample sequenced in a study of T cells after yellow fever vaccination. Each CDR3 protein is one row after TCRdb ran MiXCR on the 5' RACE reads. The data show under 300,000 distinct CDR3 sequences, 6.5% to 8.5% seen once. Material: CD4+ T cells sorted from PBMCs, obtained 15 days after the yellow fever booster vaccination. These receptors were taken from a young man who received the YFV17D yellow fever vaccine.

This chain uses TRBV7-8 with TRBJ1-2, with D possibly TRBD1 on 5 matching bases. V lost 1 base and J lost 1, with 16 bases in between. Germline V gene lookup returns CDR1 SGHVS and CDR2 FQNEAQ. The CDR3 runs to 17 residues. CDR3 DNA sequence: TGTGCCAGCAGCTTAGTTGTAGGACAAGTAGTTAACTATGGCTACACCTTC. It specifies CASSLVVGQVVNYGYTF. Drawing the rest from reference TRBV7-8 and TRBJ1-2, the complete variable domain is GAGVSQSPRYKVAKRGQDVALRCDPISGHVSLFWYQQALGQGPEFLTYFQNEAQLDKSGLPSDRFFAERPEGSVSTLKIQRTQQEDSAVYLCASSLVVGQVVNYGYTFGSGTRLTVV.

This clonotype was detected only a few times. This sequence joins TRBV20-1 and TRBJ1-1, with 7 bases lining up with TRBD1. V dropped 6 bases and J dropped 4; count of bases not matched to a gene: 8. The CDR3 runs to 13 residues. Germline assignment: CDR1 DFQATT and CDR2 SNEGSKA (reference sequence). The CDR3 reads CSASPGGVTEAFF. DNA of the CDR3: TGCAGTGCCTCCCCAGGGGGAGTCACTGAAGCTTTCTTT.

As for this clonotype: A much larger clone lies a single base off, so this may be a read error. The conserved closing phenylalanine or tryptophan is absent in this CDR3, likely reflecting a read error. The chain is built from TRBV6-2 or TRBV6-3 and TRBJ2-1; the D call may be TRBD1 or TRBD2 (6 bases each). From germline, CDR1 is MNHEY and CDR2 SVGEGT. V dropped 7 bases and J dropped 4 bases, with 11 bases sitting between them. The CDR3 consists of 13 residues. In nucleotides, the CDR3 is TGTGCCAGCATAAGAGGGGGGTACAATGAGCAGTTCCTC. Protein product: CASIRGGYNEQFL.

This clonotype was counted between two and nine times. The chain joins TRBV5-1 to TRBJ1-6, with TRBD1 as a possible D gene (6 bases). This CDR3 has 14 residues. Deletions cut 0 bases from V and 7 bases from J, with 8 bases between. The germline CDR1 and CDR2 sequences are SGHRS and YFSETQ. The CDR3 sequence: CASSLGQGNSPLHF. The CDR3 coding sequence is TGCGCCAGCAGCTTGGGGCAGGGGAATTCACCCCTCCACTTT.

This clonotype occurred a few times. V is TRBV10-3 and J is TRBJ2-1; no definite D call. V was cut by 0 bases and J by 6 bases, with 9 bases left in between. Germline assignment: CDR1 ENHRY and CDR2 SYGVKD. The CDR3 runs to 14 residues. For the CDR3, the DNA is TGTGCCATCAGTGAGTCGGAAGTCGGCAATGAGCAGTTCTTC. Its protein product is CAISESEVGNEQFF.

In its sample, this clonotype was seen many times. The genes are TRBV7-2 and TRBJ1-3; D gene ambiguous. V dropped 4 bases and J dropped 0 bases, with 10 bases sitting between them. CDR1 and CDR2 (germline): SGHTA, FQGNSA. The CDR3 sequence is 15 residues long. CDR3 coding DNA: TGTGCCAGCAGCTACCAGGTCGCCTCTGGAAACACCATATATTTT. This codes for CASSYQVASGNTIYF.

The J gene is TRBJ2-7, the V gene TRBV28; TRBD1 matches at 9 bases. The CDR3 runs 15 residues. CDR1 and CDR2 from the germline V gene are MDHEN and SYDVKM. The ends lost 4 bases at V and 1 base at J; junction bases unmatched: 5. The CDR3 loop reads CASSSYRGRSYEQYF. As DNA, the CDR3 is TGTGCCAGCAGTTCATACAGGGGGCGGTCCTACGAGCAGTACTTC.

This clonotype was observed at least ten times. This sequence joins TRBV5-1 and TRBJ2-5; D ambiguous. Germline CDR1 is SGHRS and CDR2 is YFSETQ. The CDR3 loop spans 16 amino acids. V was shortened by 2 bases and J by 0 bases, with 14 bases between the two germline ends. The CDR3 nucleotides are TGCGCCAGCAGCTTAAGGCCACCGGAGCACCAAGAGACCCAGTACTTC. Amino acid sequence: CASSLRPPEHQETQYF.

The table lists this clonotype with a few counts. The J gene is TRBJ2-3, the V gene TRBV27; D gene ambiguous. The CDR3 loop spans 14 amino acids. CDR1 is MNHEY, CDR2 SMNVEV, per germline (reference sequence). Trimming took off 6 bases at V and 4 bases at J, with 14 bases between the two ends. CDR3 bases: TGTGCCAGCAGGTTGTTTCAAGAAGCAGATACGCAGTATTTT. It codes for CASRLFQEADTQYF.

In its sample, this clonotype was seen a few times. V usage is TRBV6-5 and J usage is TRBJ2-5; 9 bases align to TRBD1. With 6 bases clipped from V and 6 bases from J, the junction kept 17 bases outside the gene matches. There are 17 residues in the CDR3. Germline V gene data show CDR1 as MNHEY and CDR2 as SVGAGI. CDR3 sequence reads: CASRPQGALFPAQTQYF. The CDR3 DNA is TGTGCCAGCAGACCACAGGGGGCTCTCTTTCCCGCACAGACCCAGTACTTC.